Shown below are 9 T cell receptor beta chains from a single sample sequenced in a study of blood T cell repertoires in COVID-19 (dated by TCRdb to 2020 to 2022). The library was generated by the immunoSEQ multiplex PCR assay. TCRdb limited this immuneACCESS table to in-frame rearrangements with V and J called. A share of clones is missing; checked studies link under half to unresolved V genes, and the rest is unexplained. Counted in this sample were under 200,000 clones; over 65% of them appeared once. The biggest ten clones account for approximately 8% of the sample. The sequenced sample was peripheral blood. The receptor source for this set is a man in his sixties with acute or convalescent COVID-19.

The J gene is TRBJ1-5, the V gene TRBV19, with D possibly being TRBD1 (5 bases). The CDR3 consists of 14 residues. From germline, CDR1 is LNHDA and CDR2 SQIVND (reference sequence). CDR3 nucleotide sequence: TGTGCTTCGGGGGGTCAGGCGAACAATCAGCCCCAGCATTTT. Protein product: CASGGQANNQPQHF. The full variable domain, rest sourced from reference TRBV19 and TRBJ1-5, is DGGITQSPKYLFRKEGQNVTLSCEQNLNHDAMYWYRQDPGQGLRLIYYSQIVNDFQKGDIAEGYSVSREKKESFPLTVTSAQKNPTAFYLCASGGQANNQPQHFGDGTRLSIL.

This clone was counted a few times. V gene TRBV9 combines with J gene TRBJ1-3; D call uncertain. This CDR3 is 13 amino acids long. The V gene's germline CDR1 is SGDLS and CDR2 YYNGEE. V was clipped by 3 bases and J by 0 bases, with 4 bases between them. CDR3 bases: TGTGCCAGCAGCGATTACTCTGGAAACACCATATATTTT. It is translated as CASSDYSGNTIYF.

This sequence joins TRBV2 and TRBJ1-2; TRBD1 agrees at 7 bases. The germline CDR1 and CDR2 sequences are SNHLY and FYNNEI. V was pared by 6 bases and J by 4 bases, with 11 bases of the junction left unmatched. This CDR3 spans 15 amino acids. The CDR3 here is CASRGGQRIVYGYTF. CDR3 nucleotide sequence: TGTGCCAGCAGGGGGGGACAGCGGATTGTCTATGGCTACACCTTC.

CDR3 DNA sequence: TGTGCCAGCAGCTTAGGGGGACAGGATAACTATGGCTACACCTTC. It is translated as CASSLGGQDNYGYTF. The genes are TRBV7-6 and TRBJ1-2; 8 nucleotides match TRBD1. V trimming: 1 base; J trimming: 1 base; junction bases outside the gene matches: 2. CDR1 and CDR2 from the germline V gene are SGHVS and FNYEAQ. The CDR3 has 15 residues.

CDR3 sequence (DNA): TGTGCCAGCTCACCCCCCACCCTAAACGAGCAGTACTTC. This encodes CASSPPTLNEQYF. This sequence joins TRBV18 and TRBJ2-7; D is ambiguous. The germline gives CDR1 KGHSH, CDR2 LQKENI. This CDR3 is 13 amino acids long. V was trimmed by 3 bases and J by 5 bases, leaving 11 bases between them.

The rearrangement links TRBV7-8 to TRBJ1-2; 7 bases fit TRBD1. Trimming at V came to 5 bases and at J to 2 bases, leaving 5 bases not matched to a gene. CDR3 length: 14 amino acids. From germline, CDR1 is SGHVS and CDR2 FQNEAQ. The CDR3 DNA follows: TGTGCCAGCAGCGCCCGGGACAGCAACTATGGCTACACCTTC. It encodes CASSARDSNYGYTF. Full variable domain (outside the CDR3, taken from reference TRBV7-8 and TRBJ1-2): GAGVSQSPRYKVAKRGQDVALRCDPISGHVSLFWYQQALGQGPEFLTYFQNEAQLDKSGLPSDRFFAERPEGSVSTLKIQRTQQEDSAVYLCASSARDSNYGYTFGSGTRLTVV.

The chain links TRBV6-6 to TRBJ1-2; D call uncertain. CDR3 size: 15 residues. Trimming removed 0 bases at V and 2 bases at J, with 10 bases between. Germline-derived CDR1 and CDR2 are MNHNY and SVGAGI (reference sequence). CDR3 sequence: CASSYSEETNYGYTF. CDR3 in DNA: TGTGCCAGCAGTTACTCGGAGGAGACGAACTATGGCTACACCTTC.

The chain couples TRBV5-5 to TRBJ2-6, with a tentative D call TRBD1 (6 bases). The V and J ends lost 5 bases and 0 bases respectively, with 12 bases between them. This CDR3 contains 16 residues. Germline V lookup: CDR1 SGHKS, CDR2 YYEKEE (reference sequence). CDR3 in amino acids: CASRRTAYSGANVLTF. CDR3 sequence (DNA): TGTGCCAGCAGGCGGACAGCGTACTCTGGGGCCAACGTCCTGACTTTC.

The V gene is TRBV7-3, the J gene TRBJ2-1, with TRBD2 matching over 7 bases. V trimming: 1 base; J trimming: 7 bases; junction bases outside the gene matches: 4. This CDR3 region has 14 residues. Germline CDR1 SGHTA, CDR2 FQGTGA. The CDR3 DNA is TGTGCCAGCAGCTTAATCGGGGGGAATAATGAGCAGTTCTTC. Its translation: CASSLIGGNNEQFF.